The rows below give T cell receptor beta chains drawn from one sample of a study of cytomegalovirus exposure and HLA in healthy donors. Sequenced by immunoSEQ multiplex PCR; TCRdb stores in-frame clones only, minus some. Found here are 200,000 or so clones; the top ten clones hold 0.74%. Source material: PBMCs. These receptors were collected from a boy aged 5-17 years in good health and CMV-seronegative. CDR3s include the opening cysteine and the closing phenylalanine or tryptophan. A D gene is named only where the DNA matches it firmly.

>TRBV5-1|TRBD1|TRBJ1-6
TGCGCCAGCAGCGGTGGGACAGAGAATTCACCCCTCCACTTT
CASSGGTENSPLHF
>TRBV7-3|TRBD1|TRBJ2-7
TGTGCCAGCAGCACAACAGGGGGCGAGCAGTACTTC
CASSTTGGEQYF
>TRBV7-3|TRBD2|TRBJ2-3
TGTGCCAGCAGCTTCGGCGGGGGGGCAGATACGCAGTATTTT
CASSFGGGADTQYF
>TRBV7-2|.|TRBJ1-1
TGTGCCAGCAGCTTAGGAAGGGGGAACACTGAAGCTTTCTTT
CASSLGRGNTEAFF
>TRBV11-2|TRBD2|TRBJ2-3
TGTGCCAGCAGCTTAGTAGGGACTAGCGGGGGGGATTACACAGATACGCAGTATTTT
CASSLVGTSGGDYTDTQYF
>TRBV11-1|TRBD1|TRBJ2-1
TGTGCCAGCAGGCCATACCGGGACAGGGGTTACAATGAGCAGTTCTTC
CASRPYRDRGYNEQFF
>TRBV7-9|TRBD2|TRBJ2-3
TGTGCCAGCAGCTTAATGAGTGGGACTAGCATGCAAGATACGCAGTATTTT
CASSLMSGTSMQDTQYF
>TRBV6-6|.|TRBJ2-7
TGTGCCAGCAGGCTACAGGGCGCCGAATTGCCGTACTTC
CASRLQGAELPYF
>TRBV5-1|.|TRBJ2-6
TGCGCCAGCAGCTTGAGGACTGTGGCAGGGGCGACAGGGGCCAACGTCCTGACTTTC
CASSLRTVAGATGANVLTF
>TRBV7-9|TRBD2|TRBJ2-1
TGTGCCAGCAGCACTGGGGGGGTTTACAATGAGCAGTTCTTC
CASSTGGVYNEQFF
>TRBV11-2|TRBD2|TRBJ2-7
TGTGCCAGCATCCCGAGGGGGGCCCTAGCGGGGGGAAGCTACGAGCAGTACTTC
CASIPRGALAGGSYEQYF
>TRBV7-2|TRBD2|TRBJ2-2
TGTGCCAGCAGCTCGATTAGTCGGGGGGGGCCCGGGGAGCTGTTTTTT
CASSSISRGGPGELFF
>TRBV7-2|TRBD2|TRBJ2-7
TGTGCCAGCAGCTCTATTAGCGGGGACTCCTACGAGCAGTACTTC
CASSSISGDSYEQYF
>TRBV4-2|.|TRBJ2-1
TGTGCCAGCAGCCTCGATTTGTCGGCAGGTAGTTCGGCGCAGTTCTTC
CASSLDLSAGSSAQFF
>TRBV5-4|TRBD2|TRBJ2-5
TGTGCCAGCAGCTTAAGTCCGTCGGGGGGGCCAGAGACCCAGTACTTC
CASSLSPSGGPETQYF
>TRBV11-2|.|TRBJ2-5
TGTGCCAGCAGCTTAGTCGGAGGGGATCAGACCCAGTACTTC
CASSLVGGDQTQYF
>TRBV6-5|.|TRBJ1-3
TGTGCCAGCAGTCAGGGCTACTCTGGAAACACCATATATTTT
CASSQGYSGNTIYF
>TRBV7-2|TRBD2|TRBJ2-3
TGTGCCAGCAGCTTAGTCGGCGGGGGGCAAGATACGCAGTATTTT
CASSLVGGGQDTQYF
>TRBV5-1|TRBD1|TRBJ2-3
TGCGCCAGCAGCCTAATCCGGGACAGATCAGATACGCAGTATTTT
CASSLIRDRSDTQYF
>TRBV18|TRBD1|TRBJ2-1
TGTGCCAGCTCACCGCAGGGGGATCCCAAGCTCTTC
CASSPQGDPKLF
>TRBV5-1|TRBD1|TRBJ1-3
TGCGCCAGCAGCTTCATCGGACAGGGTGATGGAAACACCATATATTTT
CASSFIGQGDGNTIYF
>TRBV11-2|TRBD2|TRBJ2-1
TGTGCCAGCAGCTTATCCTGGACTAGCGGGGATAATGAGCAGTTCTTC
CASSLSWTSGDNEQFF
>TRBV14|TRBD1|TRBJ2-7
TGTGCCAGCAGCCAGGGACAGATAACCTACGAGCAGTACTTC
CASSQGQITYEQYF
>TRBV19|TRBD1|TRBJ1-5
TGTGCCAGTACCAAGGGACAGGCCCAGCCCCAGCATTTT
CASTKGQAQPQHF